A single sample is the source of the 26 T cell receptor beta chains below, sequenced in a study of blood T cells in healthy people across ages. With a J-beta primer mix and a sample-barcoded 5' primer, a second PCR ran about 7 to 11 cycles. MiXCR was run by TCRdb on the 5' RACE reads, yielding one entry per CDR3 protein. The sample has 1.2 million to 1.5 million distinct CDR3 sequences, 42% seen once; the top ten hold 7.9%. The material sequenced was blood. The origin of the receptors is a woman aged 18-29 years in good health.

The V call is TRBV29-1, the J call TRBJ1-1; D ambiguous. The V end was cut by 1 base, the J end by 11 bases, with 17 bases between. This CDR3 has 13 amino acids. Looked up from germline, CDR1 is SQVTM and CDR2 is ANQGSEA. The CDR3 loop reads CSVEVKGTPGAFF. Here the CDR3 DNA reads TGCAGCGTTGAAGTTAAAGGAACCCCGGGGGCTTTCTTT.

This clonotype was found once. V gene TRBV6-5 combines with J gene TRBJ2-2; 8 nucleotides line up with TRBD2. This CDR3 is 16 amino acids long. Per germline, CDR1 MNHEY and CDR2 SVGAGI. Trimming cost V 0 bases and J 2 bases; bases outside gene matches: 2. In DNA, the CDR3 is TGTGCCAGCAGTTACTCGAGCGGGAGAAACACCGGGGAGCTGTTTTTT. It translates to CASSYSSGRNTGELFF.

This clonotype was observed a handful of times. The rearrangement uses TRBV2 and TRBJ1-2; 8 bases line up with TRBD1. J gave up 6 bases and V 10 bases, and 10 bases lay outside the gene matches. The CDR3 is 13 amino acids. Germline V CDR1 and CDR2: SNHLY, FYNNEI. The CDR3 sequence is CAKSTGGRDGYTF. The CDR3 DNA is TGTGCCAAGAGTACAGGGGGGCGAGATGGCTACACCTTC.

The rearrangement links TRBV20-1 to TRBJ1-2, with 7 bases aligning to TRBD1. From germline, CDR1 is DFQATT and CDR2 SNEGSKA (reference sequence). The CDR3 runs to 14 residues. With V trimmed by 1 base and J by 3 bases, 5 bases remained unmatched. CDR3 sequence: CSARVGRGDYGYTF. CDR3 DNA: TGCAGTGCTAGAGTTGGCAGGGGGGACTATGGCTACACCTTC.

This clonotype was seen a handful of times. The rearrangement links TRBV5-5 to TRBJ2-5; 7 bases align to TRBD2. Trimming removed 6 bases from V and 3 bases from J; junction bases left unmatched: 17. The length of the CDR3 is 17 residues. Germline values: CDR1 SGHKS, CDR2 YYEKEE (reference sequence). The CDR3 region is CASNFEVTGGEKETQYF. CDR3 bases: TGTGCCAGCAACTTTGAGGTAACGGGAGGAGAAAAAGAGACCCAGTACTTC.

The chain uses TRBV12-3 or TRBV12-4 and TRBJ2-3; a weak D match, TRBD1 (6 bases). The CDR3 consists of 14 residues. Trimming shortened V by 2 bases and J by 6 bases, and 12 bases separated the two germline ends. The CDR3: CASSLSVRGDTQYF. The CDR3, as DNA: TGTGCCAGCAGTTTATCGGTGAGGGGGGATACGCAGTATTTT.

The genes are TRBV20-1 and TRBJ2-3; 8 bases map to TRBD1. Germline V gives CDR1 DFQATT, CDR2 SNEGSKA (reference sequence). This CDR3 spans 17 amino acids. J gave up 0 bases and V 5 bases, and 13 bases lay outside the gene matches. In DNA, the CDR3 is TGCAGTGCTCCTGGGACAGGAGCCCCATCTAGCACAGATACGCAGTATTTT. Its protein product is CSAPGTGAPSSTDTQYF.

This clonotype was seen a few times. This rearrangement joins TRBV12-3 or TRBV12-4 to TRBJ2-1; tentative D call: TRBD2 (6 bases). The CDR3 runs to 15 residues. Trimming cost V 6 bases and J 5 bases, with 17 bases left between them. In nucleotides, the CDR3 is TGTGCCAGCAGGGGCTCGGCGGGGAACAACAATGAGCAGTTCTTC. As protein: CASRGSAGNNNEQFF.

The V call is TRBV28, the J call TRBJ1-5; possibly TRBD1 for D (6 bases). The CDR3 contains 14 residues. With 7 bases removed from V and 6 bases from J, the gap between germline ends came to 16 bases. Germline values: CDR1 MDHEN, CDR2 SYDVKM. The CDR3 DNA is TGTGCCAGCACCATAAGGACAGTAGGTCAGCCCCAGCATTTT. Amino acid sequence: CASTIRTVGQPQHF.

This chain joins TRBV10-3 and TRBJ2-3; TRBD2 agrees at 9 bases. Germline lookup yields CDR1 ENHRY and CDR2 SYGVKD. Losses at the gene ends were 0 bases for V and 5 bases for J; bases not matched to a gene: 3. This CDR3 region has 15 residues. CDR3 DNA: TGTGCCATCAGTGAGTCACGAGCGGGGGGAGATACGCAGTATTTT. Translation: CAISESRAGGDTQYF.

The rearrangement uses TRBV20-1 and TRBJ2-1; 8 bases map to TRBD2. Germline V lookup: CDR1 DFQATT, CDR2 SNEGSKA (reference sequence). J was trimmed by 6 bases and V by 1 base; bases with no gene match: 14. The CDR3 spans 17 residues. CDR3 nucleotide sequence: TGCAGTGCTAGAGTCTCCGCGACACCCGGGACTAGCAATGAGCAGTTCTTC. Protein: CSARVSATPGTSNEQFF.

The chain carries TRBV2 and TRBJ1-5; D gene ambiguous. Trimming cost V 5 bases and J 8 bases, with 10 bases left between them. The CDR3 is 12 residues long. Per the germline V gene, CDR1 is SNHLY and CDR2 is FYNNEI. The chain's CDR3 is CASSRVGKPQHF. Written as DNA, the CDR3 is TGTGCCAGCAGTAGAGTGGGGAAGCCCCAGCATTTT.

This clonotype has only a few counts. The CDR3 is CASSHQGGLHNEQFF. CDR3 DNA: TGCGCCAGCAGCCACCAAGGCGGCTTGCACAATGAGCAGTTCTTC. The genes are TRBV4-1 and TRBJ2-1; D is undetermined. Trimming took off 3 bases at V and 5 bases at J, with 14 bases between the two ends. The CDR3 loop spans 15 amino acids. Germline V gene sequence: CDR1 MGHRA, CDR2 YSYEKL.

This sequence joins TRBV12-5 and TRBJ1-4; tentative D call: TRBD1 (5 bases). The CDR3 consists of 12 residues. Trimming left V 5 bases short and J 7 bases short, with 8 bases between. Germline loops: CDR1 LGHNT, CDR2 FRNRAP. DNA for the CDR3: TGTGCTAGTGGTGGGGACGGTGAAAAACTGTTTTTT. Translated: CASGGDGEKLFF.

The gene calls are TRBV27 and TRBJ2-7; 8 positions agree with TRBD2. CDR3 size: 15 residues. Germline lookup yields CDR1 MNHEY and CDR2 SMNVEV (reference sequence). The V and J ends lost 6 bases and 7 bases, in that order; junction bases with no gene match: 14. CDR3 amino acids: CASRPTGGMAREQYF. Here the CDR3 DNA reads TGTGCCAGCAGACCCACGGGGGGGATGGCGAGGGAGCAGTACTTC.

In its sample, this clonotype was seen a few times. V gene TRBV5-1 combines with J gene TRBJ1-4; weak D call: TRBD1 (6 bases). Germline lookup yields CDR1 SGHRS and CDR2 YFSETQ. V was trimmed by 5 bases and J by 2 bases, leaving 10 bases between them. The CDR3 extends over 14 amino acids. This chain's CDR3 is CASRSGATNEKLFF. The CDR3, as DNA: TGCGCCAGCAGGTCAGGGGCCACTAATGAAAAACTGTTTTTT.

The rearrangement uses TRBV5-1 and TRBJ2-2, with 7 positions matching TRBD1. Germline CDR1 and CDR2: SGHRS and YFSETQ. The trim removed 7 bases at V and 5 bases at J, leaving 5 bases unmatched. The CDR3 contains 13 residues. The CDR3 DNA sequence: TGCGCCAGCCGACAGGGTGGTACCGGGGAGCTGTTTTTT. Its translation is CASRQGGTGELFF.

The chain carries TRBV4-2 and TRBJ2-7; 8 positions match TRBD2. V lost 4 bases, J lost 6 bases, and 11 bases stayed unmatched. The CDR3 sequence is 15 residues long. The germline V gene has CDR1 LGHNA and CDR2 YNFKEQ. The CDR3 spells CASSRELAANSEQYF. DNA for the CDR3: TGTGCCAGCAGCCGAGAACTAGCGGCGAACAGCGAGCAGTACTTC.

This CDR3 is CASSRRRLYNEQFF. The CDR3 DNA sequence: TGTGCCAGCAGTCGACGGAGACTTTACAATGAGCAGTTCTTC. This chain links TRBV12-3 or TRBV12-4 with TRBJ2-1; D is uncertain. Deletions cut 5 bases from V and 4 bases from J, with 12 bases between. The CDR3 sequence is 14 residues long.

There are many counts of this clonotype. The chain uses TRBV4-1 and TRBJ1-5; a possible D gene is TRBD1 (5 bases). Trimming removed 5 bases at V and 0 bases at J, with 20 bases between. In germline, CDR1 is MGHRA, CDR2 YSYEKL. This CDR3 spans 18 amino acids. In nucleotides, the CDR3 is TGCGCCAGCAGCGCAACCGGGACGGTGGATTCTAGCAATCAGCCCCAGCATTTT. This encodes CASSATGTVDSSNQPQHF.

J is TRBJ1-5 and V is TRBV28; D uncertain. The ends were cut back, 2 bases at V and 0 bases at J, with 17 bases in the middle. The CDR3 sequence is 18 residues long. CDR1 and CDR2 (germline): MDHEN, SYDVKM. DNA for the CDR3: TGTGCCAGCAGTTTAAACAGAAGACGGGTACCTAGCAATCAGCCCCAGCATTTT. Protein product: CASSLNRRRVPSNQPQHF. Combining the CDR3 with reference TRBV28 and TRBJ1-5 gives the whole variable domain DVKVTQSSRYLVKRTGEKVFLECVQDMDHENMFWYRQDPGLGLRLIYFSYDVKMKEKGDIPEGYSVSREKKERFSLILESASTNQTSMYLCASSLNRRRVPSNQPQHFGDGTRLSIL.

V is TRBV7-9 and J is TRBJ1-2, with D maybe TRBD1 (6 bases). The V end lost 4 bases, the J end lost 2 bases, and 17 bases lay between the germline ends. Germline V gene lookup returns CDR1 SEHNR and CDR2 FQNEAQ (reference sequence). The CDR3 spans 16 residues. The CDR3 DNA is TGTGCCAGCAGCTCCCTGGAGGGGGAAATGAACTATGGCTACACCTTC. It yields the protein CASSSLEGEMNYGYTF.

The chain joins TRBV20-1 to TRBJ2-7, with D tentatively TRBD1 (5 bases). CDR1 and CDR2 from the germline V gene are DFQATT and SNEGSKA (reference sequence). V was pared by 3 bases and J by 4 bases, with 16 bases between. This CDR3 spans 14 amino acids. In DNA form, the CDR3 reads TGCAGTGCTAGGGCTCTTGGGGCCTTTTACGAGCAGTACTTC. Amino acid sequence: CSARALGAFYEQYF.

The V gene is TRBV6-5, the J gene TRBJ2-5; D ambiguous. The CDR3 runs 13 residues. V lost 5 bases and J 11 bases, leaving 18 bases between the germline ends. Per germline, CDR1 MNHEY and CDR2 SVGAGI. CDR3 DNA sequence: TGTGCCAGCAGTCAATCCCCCCGTGTTGAGCAGTACTTC. It codes for CASSQSPRVEQYF.

The chain employs TRBV6-2 or TRBV6-3 and TRBJ2-1, with D uncertain. Between the trimmed V and J ends, which lost 7 bases and 1 base, there was a span of 23 bases. Germline CDR1 and CDR2: MNHEY and SVGEGT. CDR3 length equals 18 residues. The CDR3, as DNA: TGTGCCAGCATCCCCGTGGCCCTAAGCCTTGGGTCCTACAATGAGCAGTTCTTC. Translating gives CASIPVALSLGSYNEQFF.

The chain recombines TRBV20-1 with TRBJ2-7, with 12 bases identical to TRBD2. The V gene's germline CDR1 is DFQATT and CDR2 SNEGSKA (reference sequence). The CDR3 runs 15 residues. The V gene end was trimmed by 6 bases and the J gene end by 0 bases; junction bases not matched to a gene: 6. CDR3 coding DNA: TGCAGTGCCGAACTAGCGGGGGGCCTCTCCTACGAGCAGTACTTC. The encoded protein is CSAELAGGLSYEQYF.